Below are 20 T cell receptor beta chains sequenced from a single sample in a study of blood T cell repertoires in COVID-19. Using immunoSEQ multiplex PCR, the repertoire was profiled, and TCRdb retains in-frame clones only, with some absent. The sample comprises about 200,000 clones, around 85% of which are singletons, and about 4.1% rests with the top ten. The specimen sequenced was PBMCs or T cells enriched from blood (not recorded which). The receptors were sampled from a middle-aged woman with acute COVID-19.

The chain couples TRBV25-1 to TRBJ1-3; D unclear. The germline gives CDR1 MGHDK, CDR2 SYGVNS. V lost 2 bases to trimming and J lost 5 bases, with 7 bases between them. This CDR3 contains 13 residues. For the CDR3, the DNA is TGTGCCAGCAGTGAACACAGCCGAAACACCATATATTTT. This encodes CASSEHSRNTIYF.

The J gene is TRBJ2-7, the V gene TRBV11-2, with 13 bases fitting TRBD2. V shed 1 base, J shed 3 bases, and the junction held 3 bases outside the gene matches. Germline CDR1 is SGHAT and CDR2 is FQNNGV. This CDR3 has 16 residues. DNA of the CDR3: TGTGCCAGCAGCTTAGGGACTAGCGGGAGTTACTACGAGCAGTACTTC. This codes for CASSLGTSGSYYEQYF.

The genes are TRBV5-5 and TRBJ1-2; TRBD1 matches at 11 bases. Trimming at V came to 1 base and at J to 4 bases, leaving 3 bases not matched to a gene. The CDR3 consists of 15 residues. CDR1 SGHKS and CDR2 YYEKEE come from the germline V gene (reference sequence). The CDR3 DNA reads TGTGCCAGCAGCTTGAGGACAGGGGGCGTCTATGGCTACACCTTC. Translating it yields CASSLRTGGVYGYTF.

This clone was picked up one time. The gene calls are TRBV28 and TRBJ1-1; a weak D match, TRBD1 (6 bases). The V end lost 7 bases, the J end lost 3 bases, and 24 bases lay between the germline ends. This CDR3 comprises 17 residues. Germline CDR1 and CDR2: MDHEN and SYDVKM. The CDR3 region is CASTTPEISGADTEAFF. The CDR3 DNA follows: TGTGCCAGCACCACTCCCGAGATCTCAGGGGCGGACACTGAAGCTTTCTTT.

A remark on this clone: One end of the junction is discordant with germline, which a read error may explain. V usage is TRBV16 and J usage is TRBJ1-4; 9 nucleotides match TRBD1. CDR3 length equals 13 residues. Looked up from germline, CDR1 is KGHSY and CDR2 is FQNENV. CDR3 nucleotide sequence: TGTGTCAGCGCGGACAGGGGATATGAAAAACTGTTTTTT. Encoded protein: CVSADRGYEKLFF.

The V and J genes are TRBV30 and TRBJ2-2; 10 nucleotides line up with TRBD2. The CDR3 has 13 residues. The germline gives CDR1 GTSNPN, CDR2 SVGIG (reference sequence). V lost 4 bases to trimming and J lost 5 bases; unmatched junction nucleotides: 1. In DNA form, the CDR3 reads TGTGCCTGGACTAGCGGGAGTACCGGGGAGCTGTTTTTT. The encoded protein is CAWTSGSTGELFF.

The CDR3 spells CASSLAGVGNQPQHF. In DNA form, the CDR3 reads TGTGCCAGCAGTTTAGCAGGGGTTGGCAATCAGCCCCAGCATTTT. The gene calls are TRBV28 and TRBJ1-5; tentative D call: TRBD1 (6 bases). V was shortened by 2 bases and J by 2 bases, with 10 bases between the two germline ends. Germline-derived CDR1 and CDR2 are MDHEN and SYDVKM. CDR3 length: 15 residues.

The chain has TRBV7-3 and TRBJ2-5, with a weak D call TRBD1 (6 bases). The length of the CDR3 is 13 residues. V lost 5 bases and J lost 2, with 9 bases in between. CDR1 is SGHTA and CDR2 is FQGTGA in the germline V gene. The CDR3 region has the DNA TGTGCCAGCAGCGTACAGGGTCAAGAGACCCAGTACTTC. It translates to CASSVQGQETQYF.

The chain is built from TRBV5-1 and TRBJ2-4; D gene ambiguous. The germline V gene has CDR1 SGHRS and CDR2 YFSETQ. Between the trimmed V and J ends, which lost 0 bases and 8 bases, there was a span of 9 bases. The CDR3 is 13 residues long. CDR3 in DNA: TGCGCCAGCAGCTTGGGTGTGGGCGACATTCAGTACTTC. Amino acids: CASSLGVGDIQYF. Together with reference TRBV5-1 and TRBJ2-4, the CDR3 gives the full variable domain: KAGVTQTPRYLIKTRGQQVTLSCSPISGHRSVSWYQQTPGQGLQFLFEYFSETQRNKGNFPGRFSGRQFSNSRSEMNVSTLELGDSALYLCASSLGVGDIQYFGAGTRLSVL.

In DNA form, the CDR3 reads TGTGCCAGCAGCGTAGGGGGGGTCGATGAGCAGTTCTTC. It specifies CASSVGGVDEQFF. The chain has TRBV9 and TRBJ2-1; TRBD2 might be the D (6 bases). Per the germline V gene, CDR1 is SGDLS and CDR2 is YYNGEE. CDR3 size: 13 residues. Trimming took off 0 bases at V and 8 bases at J, with 9 bases between the two ends.

This rearrangement joins TRBV28 to TRBJ2-3; 10 nucleotides agree with TRBD2. CDR1 and CDR2 (germline): MDHEN, SYDVKM. V was pared by 3 bases and J by 6 bases, with 3 bases of the junction left unmatched. The CDR3 is 14 amino acids. The CDR3 region is CASSFSSGSDTQYF. The CDR3 DNA is TGTGCCAGCAGTTTTTCTAGCGGGAGCGATACGCAGTATTTT. The full variable domain, in which reference TRBV28 and TRBJ2-3 provide the parts outside the CDR3, is DVKVTQSSRYLVKRTGEKVFLECVQDMDHENMFWYRQDPGLGLRLIYFSYDVKMKEKGDIPEGYSVSREKKERFSLILESASTNQTSMYLCASSFSSGSDTQYFGPGTRLTVL.

The gene calls are TRBV27 and TRBJ1-4; D may be TRBD1 (5 bases). Germline V gene data show CDR1 as MNHEY and CDR2 as SMNVEV (reference sequence). The CDR3 is 16 amino acids. The V end lost 5 bases, the J end lost 0 bases, and 13 bases lay between the germline ends. The CDR3 DNA reads TGTGCCAGCAGTCTACGACAGACTGCAACTAATGAAAAACTGTTTTTT. It yields the protein CASSLRQTATNEKLFF. The entire variable domain, with the rest obtained from reference TRBV27 and TRBJ1-4, is as follows: EAQVTQNPRYLITVTGKKLTVTCSQNMNHEYMSWYRQDPGLGLRQIYYSMNVEVTDKGDVPEGYKVSRKEKRNFPLILESPSPNQTSLYFCASSLRQTATNEKLFFGSGTQLSVL.

This chain's CDR3 is CASSQVQARGRYEQYF. The DNA of the CDR3 is TGTGCCAGCAGCCAAGTACAGGCCCGCGGCCGATACGAGCAGTACTTC. The gene calls are TRBV14 and TRBJ2-7, with D possibly TRBD1 on 5 matching bases. V gave up 1 base and J gave up 4 bases, with 17 bases separating them. CDR3 length: 16 amino acids. CDR1 and CDR2 (germline): SGHDN, FVKESK.

The chain links TRBV28 to TRBJ1-6; D not certain. V shed 8 bases and J shed 7 bases, with 15 bases lying between them. This CDR3 region has 14 residues. CDR1 is MDHEN and CDR2 is SYDVKM in the germline V gene. The CDR3 reads CASSKGPGNSPLHF. CDR3 sequence (DNA): TGTGCCAGCTCAAAAGGGCCGGGGAATTCACCCCTCCACTTT.

This chain connects TRBV5-4 to TRBJ2-7; TRBD1 agrees at 9 bases. Germline V gene sequence: CDR1 SGHNT, CDR2 YYREEE (reference sequence). The CDR3 is 14 amino acids. V trimming: 3 bases; J trimming: 3 bases; junction bases outside the gene matches: 4. CDR3 protein: CASSSRQGDYEQYF. In DNA, the CDR3 is TGTGCCAGCAGCTCCCGACAGGGGGACTACGAGCAGTACTTC. Together with reference TRBV5-4 and TRBJ2-7, the CDR3 gives the full variable domain: ETGVTQSPTHLIKTRGQQVTLRCSSQSGHNTVSWYQQALGQGPQFIFQYYREEENGRGNFPPRFSGLQFPNYSSELNVNALELDDSALYLCASSSRQGDYEQYFGPGTRLTVT.

V usage is TRBV28 and J usage is TRBJ1-2, with 7 bases identical to TRBD1. CDR1 and CDR2 from the germline V gene are MDHEN and SYDVKM. V dropped 4 bases and J dropped 9; count of bases not matched to a gene: 14. This CDR3 is built from 15 residues. The CDR3 loop is CASSSQGGGTMRYTF. CDR3 coding DNA: TGTGCCAGCAGTTCCCAAGGGGGCGGAACTATGCGCTACACCTTC.

This clone appeared a single time. The J gene is TRBJ1-1, the V gene TRBV7-9; D is ambiguous. This CDR3 has 13 amino acids. CDR1 is SEHNR, CDR2 FQNEAQ, per germline (reference sequence). V was trimmed by 5 bases and J by 4 bases, leaving 11 bases between them. The CDR3: CASSVRGPTEAFF. The CDR3, as DNA: TGTGCCAGCAGCGTTCGTGGGCCCACTGAAGCTTTCTTT.

A single count supports this clone. The chain couples TRBV5-1 to TRBJ2-7, with 7 bases that match TRBD1. Germline CDR1 reads SGHRS; CDR2 reads YFSETQ. CDR3 length equals 15 residues. The ends lost 0 bases at V and 2 bases at J; junction bases unmatched: 5. The chain's CDR3 is CASSLGGTATYEQYF. The CDR3 coding sequence is TGCGCCAGCAGCTTGGGGGGGACAGCCACCTACGAGCAGTACTTC.

Written as DNA, the CDR3 is TGTGCCAGCAGTCAACCGGGAACTAGCGGGAGGTGGCGAATGCCGGAGCAGTTCTTC. As protein: CASSQPGTSGRWRMPEQFF. The V and J genes are TRBV27 and TRBJ2-1, with 12 bases identical to TRBD2. The CDR3 covers 19 residues. With V trimmed by 5 bases and J by 10 bases, 21 bases remained unmatched. The germline V gene encodes CDR1 MNHEY and CDR2 SMNVEV (reference sequence).

This chain links TRBV27 with TRBJ2-3; D is ambiguous. The CDR3 extends over 15 amino acids. Germline assignment: CDR1 MNHEY and CDR2 SMNVEV (reference sequence). V shed 5 bases and J shed 2 bases, with 14 bases lying between them. CDR3 DNA sequence: TGTGCCAGCAGTGCAAAAAACGACATCACAGATACGCAGTATTTT. Its protein product is CASSAKNDITDTQYF.